Following are 8 T cell receptor beta chains from one sample sequenced in a study of CD8 T cells in Susac syndrome. RNA totalling about 0.45 to 1 ug underwent reverse transcription with random hexamers. TCRdb re-derived calls from the immunoSEQ multiplex PCR reads in MiXCR, one entry per CDR3 protein. Found here are roughly 150,000 distinct CDR3 sequences, about 94% of them singletons; the top ten hold 0.21%. The sequencing input was CD8+ T cells from PBMCs. The receptors stem from a human donor with multiple sclerosis.

The chain uses TRBV5-4 and TRBJ2-5, with D tentatively TRBD2 (6 bases). The CDR3 is 13 amino acids. The V end was cut by 4 bases, the J end by 4 bases, with 11 bases between. The germline gives CDR1 SGHNT, CDR2 YYREEE (reference sequence). The CDR3 nucleotides read TGTGCCAGCAGCGCGGGGATAAGAGAGACCCAGTACTTC. It specifies CASSAGIRETQYF. The complete variable domain, with remaining parts taken from reference TRBV5-4 and TRBJ2-5, reads ETGVTQSPTHLIKTRGQQVTLRCSSQSGHNTVSWYQQALGQGPQFIFQYYREEENGRGNFPPRFSGLQFPNYSSELNVNALELDDSALYLCASSAGIRETQYFGPGTRLLVL.

The chain is built from TRBV28 and TRBJ1-6; D not certain. V shed 2 bases and J shed 8 bases, with 1 base lying between them. Germline V lookup: CDR1 MDHEN, CDR2 SYDVKM. The CDR3 contains 11 residues. The CDR3 sequence: CASSLHSPLHF. Written as DNA, the CDR3 is TGTGCCAGCAGTTTACATTCACCCCTCCACTTT. Full variable domain (outside the CDR3, taken from reference TRBV28 and TRBJ1-6): DVKVTQSSRYLVKRTGEKVFLECVQDMDHENMFWYRQDPGLGLRLIYFSYDVKMKEKGDIPEGYSVSREKKERFSLILESASTNQTSMYLCASSLHSPLHFGNGTRLTVT.

The chain employs TRBV3-1 and TRBJ2-5; TRBD2 matches at 7 bases. This CDR3 contains 15 residues. Losses at the gene ends were 0 bases for V and 5 bases for J; bases not matched to a gene: 6. CDR1 is LGHDT, CDR2 YNNKEL, per germline (reference sequence). The CDR3 DNA follows: TGTGCCAGCAGCCAAGAATGGACTAGGAAGGAGACCCAGTACTTC. Protein product: CASSQEWTRKETQYF.

The chain is built from TRBV29-1 and TRBJ2-1; 9 bases line up with TRBD2. The CDR3 totals 14 residues. Germline trimming cut 5 bases from V and 6 bases from J; bases unmatched to any gene: 8. CDR1 SQVTM and CDR2 ANQGSEA come from the germline V gene. CDR3 protein: CSVIGGGASNEQFF. As DNA, the CDR3 is TGCAGCGTTATAGGCGGGGGGGCAAGCAATGAGCAGTTCTTC.

V gene TRBV20-1 combines with J gene TRBJ2-3, with D uncertain. CDR3 size: 15 residues. Trimming left V 0 bases short and J 4 bases short, with 14 bases between. Germline values: CDR1 DFQATT, CDR2 SNEGSKA (reference sequence). The CDR3 spells CSARDREAVADTQYF. The CDR3 region has the DNA TGCAGTGCTAGAGATCGAGAGGCAGTCGCAGATACGCAGTATTTT.

This clonotype was counted once. The chain couples TRBV7-9 to TRBJ1-2, with D unresolved. Trimming took 1 base from V and 4 from J, leaving 7 bases between them. The CDR3 extends over 13 amino acids. The germline V gene has CDR1 SEHNR and CDR2 FQNEAQ (reference sequence). The CDR3 DNA sequence: TGTGCCAGCAGCTTAGGGGATTTCTATGGCTACACCTTC. Translating it yields CASSLGDFYGYTF.

The chain uses TRBV6-1 and TRBJ1-5; D remains unclear. CDR1 is MNHNS and CDR2 is SASEGT in the germline V gene. The CDR3 covers 16 residues. Trimming cost V 6 bases and J 0 bases, with 15 bases left between them. CDR3 in amino acids: CASSDKGRYSNQPQHF. In DNA form, the CDR3 reads TGTGCCAGCAGCGACAAGGGCCGTTATAGCAATCAGCCCCAGCATTTT.

The V call is TRBV28, the J call TRBJ2-5; D is unresolved. With 4 bases removed from V and 3 bases from J, the gap between germline ends came to 6 bases. Germline V gene sequence: CDR1 MDHEN, CDR2 SYDVKM. There are 12 residues in the CDR3. In DNA form, the CDR3 reads TGTGCCAGCAGTTCCCCGGAAGAGACCCAGTACTTC. This encodes CASSSPEETQYF.